What follows is one T cell receptor (beta chain) and its context. The specificity of this receptor is unknown. There are no base qualities to consult, and no much larger clone falls within one base. This sample is part of a study of cytomegalovirus exposure and HLA in healthy donors (dated by TCRdb to 2015 to 2018). About the full investigation: According to an earlier analysis of around 600 of the donors, about 170 million T cells yielded some 120 million unique TCR beta sequences and approximately 300 Gb of sequence data. Approximately 310 gigabases of sequencing data and 78 million or so unique TCR sequences were included in an early release covering several hundred HLA-typed donors. Among the approximately 430 genotyped donors, roughly 80% belonged to the genetic ancestry cluster associated with self-reported Caucasian donors. The study aimed to test whether cataloging public T cell receptors could reveal signatures of past pathogen exposure. The study profiled the T cell repertoires of fewer than 850 subjects by immunosequencing and related them to cytomegalovirus serostatus. A separate validation cohort of some 130 different subjects was used in addition to the 666-subject first cohort. To predict cytomegalovirus infection status, the study brought together high-throughput TCR immunosequencing, statistical association of individual TCRs with disease status, and machine learning. In a later analysis, previously published TCR beta repertoires from 550 to 700 donors were re-analyzed and high-resolution HLA genotyping was added so that TCR occurrence patterns could be studied. Rather than drawing on any new phenotypic data, the later analysis identified candidate immune exposures from TCR beta sequences and the way those sequences occurred across donors. To decide whether each TCR beta V gene segment behaved as functional or pseudogenic, an earlier analysis of fewer than 750 of the donors relied on high-throughput TCR beta sequencing. Alongside the repertoire data, information on donor age, sex, ethnicity and CMV serostatus was compiled. A later genetic analysis took genome-wide SNP genotypes for about 60% of the roughly 670 donors and used that subset as a discovery cohort. Every discovery cohort repertoire had been produced on one sequencing platform. Class I and class II HLA loci were covered by the typing at four-digit resolution. The number of typed donors differed by locus: roughly 620-630 for A, B, C, DRB1 and DQB1; approximately 520 for DQA1; about 600 for DPA1; and roughly 490 for DPB1. Because of strong linkage in the cohort, four to six DR-DQ haplotypes were treated as single units for association and clustering. Across about 370 genotyped donors of the cohort, an average of about 250,000 unique TCR beta nucleotide sequences per donor were sequenced, and 15% to 20% of those sequences were non-productive.

In total, fewer than 750 healthy bone marrow donors made up the cohort. At the time of sampling, every cohort member was nominally healthy, though immune exposures that went unrecorded were likely present. The donor tested CMV seropositive, placing the donor among the approximately 290 seropositive members of the cohort. A peripheral blood sample was provided by each donor, and peripheral blood mononuclear cells were used for TCR beta sequencing. Genomic DNA was extracted from the blood cell samples with the Qiagen DNeasy Blood Extraction Kit. What the work shows at the level of the full study, not this receptor alone: At a false discovery rate of 0.05, a later analysis linked under 20,000 TCR beta sequences to specific HLA alleles. A further reported finding was that TCR beta sequences accurately predicted the HLA-A and HLA-B alleles for most subjects in the first cohort. Some IMGT-functional V segments, including TRBV6-2 and TRBV6-3, could not be distinguished by the 87-base-pair reads and were therefore excluded. A later genetic analysis reported fewer N-insertions in productive TCRs among donors in an Asian-associated ancestry cluster than the roughly 700-donor mean. This cohort had only TCR beta chains sequenced, and the lack of alpha or paired-chain data limited which features could be detected. In vitro tests confirmed that three of the cytomegalovirus-associated TCR beta chains recognize cytomegalovirus antigens. The authors suggested that the approach could potentially be extended to other disease states and immunological phenotypes. A later analysis found that most CMV-associated TCR beta chains appeared HLA-restricted, with HLA associations seemingly driven largely by CMV exposure. CMV serostatus was the only immune exposure information available for the cohort. A later analysis found that HLA-associated TCR beta chains were more clonally expanded and had lower generation probabilities than equally common non-associated chains. V-gene and J-gene trimming of TCR beta chains was associated with a missense DCLRE1C variant in a later genetic analysis, and the association was replicated in an independent cohort. The presence/absence analyses assumed that sequencing depth was roughly uniform across donors, and that assumption may not be true. In a later analysis, several top co-occurrence clusters were reported to appear linked to parvovirus B19, influenza, CMV and Epstein-Barr virus. The classifier was reported to diagnose cytomegalovirus status with high specificity and sensitivity in both the original cohort and the validation cohort. Across donors, most TCR sequences were observed very rarely, whereas some public TCRs were present in many individuals. In the study, some 180 TCR beta chains were listed as associated with cytomegalovirus. Broadly in line with IMGT annotations, most TCR beta V segments showed up in productive rearrangements about 87% or about 30% of the time in an earlier analysis of approximately 600 of the donors. A later analysis found that TCR association rates varied across HLA loci, with DRB1 alleles showing the most associated TCRs and HLA-C alleles the fewest. Because counts were too low, seventeen rarely observed V segments, including chromosome 9 orphons, were left out of the earlier analysis of approximately 500 of the donors. A cluster of highly shared sequence variants was judged likely to represent a technical artifact of the sequencing pipeline. When HLA alleles, especially DR and DQ, strongly co-occurred, attributing TCR associations to individual alleles was difficult. Because HLA typing was missing for some donors at each locus, association tests included only the typed subset. Linkage disequilibrium might explain the correlated functional status among segregating V segments, but an unknown experimental factor could not be excluded.

The library relied on the immunoSEQ multiplex PCR assay. The multiplex PCR relied on a mix of 60 forward primers for TCR Vbeta segments and 13 reverse primers for TCR Jbeta segments. The CDR3 region of rearranged TCR beta genes was amplified from genomic DNA with a multiplex PCR assay. The amplified TCR beta libraries were sequenced on the Illumina HiSeq System as 87-base-pair reads. The original methods were these. A later analysis tallied 75 million to 95 million unique TCR beta chains across the 700 or so repertoires, and approximately 11 million of those chains were shared by two or more donors. Raw reads were error-corrected and collapsed into unique sequences by a nearest-neighbor algorithm in which closely related sequences were merged to remove PCR and sequencing errors. Alignment of CDR3 sequences to IMGT reference sequences was used to assign V, D and J gene segments. Each retained sequence needed at least a six-nucleotide match to both a V gene segment and a J gene segment. Rearrangements were called productive when the CDR3 lacked stop codons and stayed in frame with V and J; all others were non-productive. CDR3 was defined according to IMGT convention as the region running from the second conserved V-encoded cysteine to the conserved J-encoded phenylalanine. In an earlier analysis of just under 600 of the donors, sequences lacking an unambiguous match to a single V gene segment were excluded. An earlier analysis of 587 of the donors classified V segments as functional when productive rearrangements were above 56.7% and as segregating when the standard deviation between donors was above 5%. A statistical classification framework was built for diagnosing cytomegalovirus status from the catalog of TCR beta chain sequences. A later analysis assigned V and J genes by comparing TCR nucleotide sequences with IMGT/GENE-DB human TR gene sequences. In a later analysis, CDR3 sequences and most-parsimonious VDJ recombination scenarios were assigned using the TCRdist pipeline. In a later analysis, each TCR beta chain was defined by its CDR3 amino acid sequence together with its V-gene family, and reads lacking a unique V-gene family were excluded. In a later analysis, several hundred highly shared, low-generation-probability nucleotide sequences were removed to address suspected cross-contamination and a sequencing artifact. A later analysis calculated a clonal expansion index for each public chain from normalized within-repertoire ranks of inferred template counts. In a later analysis, generation probabilities were computed with a VDJ recombination model fitted to out-of-frame rearrangements, and the resulting probabilities were checked against IGoR. In a later analysis, TCR-TCR, TCR-HLA and TCR-CMV co-occurrence was scored with hypergeometric tests, and a repertoire-size bias correction was applied to TCR pairs. A later analysis estimated false discovery rates by permuting HLA or CMV assignments 20 times. In a later analysis, co-occurring TCRs were grouped with DBSCAN, and TCRdist sequence similarity was added when clustering was performed within HLA-allele-positive subsets. For co-occurrence clustering, repertoires with fewer than 30,000 or more than 120,000 public chains were excluded, along with five or six repertoires with anomalous nucleotide sharing. Imported from immuneACCESS, the table was reduced by TCRdb to in-frame sequences with V and J called. These copies leave out some clones; in studies compared against another copy, an unresolved V gene accounts for under half, and the cause of the remainder is not known. V and J calls and clone size are copied from that table; D and trimming were computed from the DNA. The sample contains around 130,000 clones, over 75% of them found a single time. The ten largest clones represent approximately 5.5% of the sample.

From a lookup of the germline V gene, CDR1 and CDR2 are LGHNT and FRNRAP. Compared with germline, V lacks 3 bases and J lacks 5 bases; bases without a gene match: 4. The CDR3 runs 15 amino acids, cysteine and phenylalanine included. The DNA shown is the 45-base CDR3, in frame from base 1. The clonotype was recovered from a man aged 18 to 30 in good health and CMV-seropositive. The chain couples TRBV12-5 to TRBJ1-4, with 9 bases in between that match TRBD1. Material: PBMCs. The CDR3 protein: CASGLAGTGNEKLFF. The nucleotide sequence reads TGTGCTAGTGGTTTAGCCGGGACAGGGAATGAAAAACTGTTTTTT.